This T cell receptor (beta chain) originates from a study of T cells in Graves' hyperthyroidism and ophthalmopathy. Regions amplified from RNA transcripts were the TCR beta CDR3 regions. The HTBI primer set drove a first-round RT-PCR of the TCR CDR3. TCRdb itself ran the multiplex PCR reads through MiXCR, one entry per CDR3 protein. The sample contains 250,000 to 300,000 distinct CDR3 sequences, 12% to 15% of which appear only once. Regarding this clonotype: This CDR3 is missing its conserved last phenylalanine or tryptophan, likely due to a read error.

The CDR3 covers 13 residues. The germline V gene has CDR1 ENHRY and CDR2 SYGVKD. Trimming removed 6 bases from V and 2 bases from J; junction bases left unmatched: 3. This rearrangement joins TRBV10-3 to TRBJ1-2; 7 bases map to TRBD1. The clonotype originates from a woman in her forties with Graves' hyperthyroidism. The sequenced material came from blood. The CDR3 DNA follows: TGTGCCATCAGGGAACAGGGGAACTATGGCTACACCCTC. Protein product: CAIREQGNYGYTL.